The table lists the clone carrying this T cell receptor (beta chain) with many counts. Its cognate antigen is unknown. Time point given: sample taken at primary tumor resection. Samples were donated by 72 untreated early-stage non-small cell lung cancer patients. These data come from a study of spatial heterogeneity in lung cancer. Study-wide context: Detection of beta-chain sequences consistently exceeded that of alpha-chain sequences.

The CDR3 contains 15 residues. Germline V CDR1 and CDR2: SNHLY, FYNNEI. V lost 4 bases and J lost 4, with 15 bases in between. A unique molecular identifier was attached to every TCR cDNA molecule. TCRdb redid the calling of the 5' RACE reads with MiXCR, one entry per CDR3 protein. The repertoire holds about 11,000 distinct CDR3 sequences, with 3% to 4.5% as singletons. Study results and caveats: Expanded tumor TCRs that were ubiquitous appeared in blood more at resection than follow-up.

V and J are TRBV2 and TRBJ2-3, with D possibly being TRBD1 (6 bases). This sample comprised PBMCs, obtained at surgery. The clonotype comes from a female donor with early-stage non-small cell lung cancer. The CDR3 region has the DNA TGTGCCAGCAGTGGGGGGCGGAAAGTCGCAGATACGCAGTATTTT. Translated: CASSGGRKVADTQYF.